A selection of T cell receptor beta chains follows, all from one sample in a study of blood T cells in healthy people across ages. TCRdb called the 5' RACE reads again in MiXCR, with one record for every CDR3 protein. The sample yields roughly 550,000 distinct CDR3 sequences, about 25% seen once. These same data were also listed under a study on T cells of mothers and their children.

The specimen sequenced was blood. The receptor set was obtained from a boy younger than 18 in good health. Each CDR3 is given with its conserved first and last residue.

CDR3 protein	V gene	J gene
CSARKTGLGGNTIYF	TRBV20-1	TRBJ1-3
CASSNRCGTSGRDGPYEQYF	TRBV21-1	TRBJ2-7
CASSLPPEAFF	TRBV7-9	TRBJ1-1
CASSPLAGGPDTQYF	TRBV4-3	TRBJ2-3
CASSPSLGGKREELFF	TRBV28	TRBJ1-4
CASSLDGGPNNTPLHF	TRBV5-6	TRBJ1-6
CASSQGPTEGETQYF	TRBV7-7	TRBJ2-5
CASSSPMGPEQYF	TRBV28	TRBJ2-7
CASSLSPLYEQYF	TRBV27	TRBJ2-7
CAIRRSRGSPYEQYF	TRBV10-3	TRBJ2-7
CASSVLPAGQGASEQYF	TRBV19	NA
CASSERGTANTMNTEAFF	TRBV6-1	TRBJ1-1
CATSRGSETQYF	TRBV24-1	TRBJ2-5
CASSQDPGTGNTEAFF	TRBV4-1	TRBJ1-1
CASSDTAWGLDVTDTQYF	TRBV3-1	TRBJ2-3
CATSDPTGGDIQYF	TRBV24-1	TRBJ2-4
CASSLVTENTEAFF	TRBV7-9	TRBJ1-1
CASSQDLDRGGLETQYF	TRBV3-1	TRBJ2-5
CASSLFVSGRAYEQYF	TRBV28	NA
CASSNTKLTGILRGLYNEQFF	TRBV21-1	TRBJ2-1
CSVGLVVNEQFF	TRBV29-1	NA
CSARWREELYNEQFF	TRBV20-1	TRBJ2-1
CASSLDRSGRTETQYF	TRBV7-2	TRBJ2-5
CASSFTPTDTQYF	TRBV7-2	TRBJ2-3
CSPTRRSAHYF	TRBV20-1	TRBJ1-2
CASSLGGQYNTEAFF	TRBV5-1	TRBJ1-1
CASSSLASETQYF	TRBV5-6	TRBJ2-5
CASSLVRSNEKLFF	TRBV7-8	TRBJ1-4
CASSHRTGDTDTQYF	TRBV5-1	TRBJ2-3
CASSFGGAKTQYF	TRBV14	TRBJ2-5
CASSLTGGTVNTEAFF	TRBV7-9	TRBJ1-1
CASSKNDVRCRRETQYF	TRBV7-4	TRBJ2-5
CASSSTSAPADTQYF	TRBV7-9	TRBJ2-3
CASSLSGDRGFNEQFF	TRBV11-3	TRBJ2-1
CASSYSTGTGLEQYF	TRBV6-6	NA
CSAGTGGYGYTF	TRBV20-1	TRBJ1-2
CSAPRDRNEQFF	TRBV20-1	TRBJ2-1
CSARDNLGSYSYEQYF	TRBV20-1	TRBJ2-7
CASRGISSYEQYF	TRBV28	TRBJ2-7
CASSLAANQPQHF	TRBV28	TRBJ1-5
CASSPPGGNTGELFF	TRBV7-9	TRBJ2-2
CSVVGVNIQYF	TRBV29-1	TRBJ2-4
CASSGNSGSSYNEQFF	TRBV18	TRBJ2-1
CASSANFDGNTIYF	TRBV9	TRBJ1-3
CASGTSGSGYNEQFF	TRBV7-9	TRBJ2-1
CSAGGSGTAQPQHF	TRBV20-1	TRBJ1-5
CASSRVGFEQFF	TRBV2	TRBJ2-1
CASSPPGSSTDTQYF	TRBV7-9	TRBJ2-3
CASSLGHQNTEAFF	TRBV28	TRBJ1-1
CASSLHLQSGELFF	TRBV12-3/TRBV12-4	TRBJ1-4
CASSFVDRGLYGYTF	TRBV7-2	TRBJ1-2
CASSVSGGVLNEQFF	TRBV9	NA